The clone carrying this T cell receptor (beta chain) was seen once. The record originates from a study of blood T cell repertoires in COVID-19. The CDR3 extends over 11 amino acids. Trimming left V 7 bases short and J 8 bases short, with 11 bases between. Per germline, CDR1 MDHEN and CDR2 SYDVKM. TCRdb's table, derived via immunoSEQ multiplex PCR, lists solely in-frame clones and lacks some. The data contain about 270,000 clones, 85% to 90% of them singletons. The clonotype was recovered from a woman aged 25 to 39 with COVID-19, enrolled during active disease. Specimen: peripheral blood. This sequence joins TRBV28 and TRBJ1-1; D not certain. The CDR3 sequence is CASTGSGEAFF. CDR3 DNA: TGTGCCAGCACGGGGTCGGGGGAAGCTTTCTTT.